This T cell receptor (beta chain) was observed in a study of blood T cell repertoires in COVID-19. In the study overall: Samples came from the United States, Italy and Spain, spanning acute and convalescent COVID-19. Sample material is recorded as cDNA or gDNA derived from T cells, B-cell-depleted T cells, or PBMCs.

As processed by the authors: Counts of nucleated cells, estimated from reference gene primer amplification, were obtained. Assay: immunoSEQ multiplex PCR; the TCRdb copy retains only in-frame clones and omits some. The V and J calls and clone size were taken over from that table, and D and trimming were inferred from the DNA. The data show a few hundred thousand clones, with more than 75% seen just once and about 3% held by the top ten. The V gene's germline CDR1 is LNHDA and CDR2 SQIVND (reference sequence). The CDR3 length is 13 residues. V lost 9 bases and J 1 base, leaving 13 bases between the germline ends.

This clonotype originated in a man between 60 and 70 years old with acute or convalescent COVID-19. The chain combines TRBV19 with TRBJ2-7, with D possibly being TRBD1 (6 bases). The material sequenced was peripheral blood. The CDR3 DNA sequence: TGTGCCAGCGGGGCAGGGGCATCCTACGAGCAGTACTTC. It yields the protein CASGAGASYEQYF. Supplemented by reference TRBV19 and TRBJ2-7, the full variable domain reads DGGITQSPKYLFRKEGQNVTLSCEQNLNHDAMYWYRQDPGQGLRLIYYSQIVNDFQKGDIAEGYSVSREKKESFPLTVTSAQKNPTAFYLCASGAGASYEQYFGPGTRLTVT.